This T cell receptor beta chain is drawn from a study of technical replicates of blood from a handful of donors. The protocol was immunoSEQ multiplex PCR, while the TCRdb copy is restricted to in-frame clones and leaves out a portion. The sample consists of tens of thousands of clones, approximately 96% of them appearing once. The CDR3 sequence is 12 residues long. Unmatched junction bases numbered 6, after V lost 7 bases and J lost 4 bases. Germline V gene data show CDR1 as SQVTM and CDR2 as ANQGSEA. This TCR was sampled from a human donor in good health. This chain joins TRBV29-1 and TRBJ2-5; 7 bases align to TRBD1. The material sequenced was T cells isolated from PBMCs. The CDR3 nucleotides are TGCAGCGCCCAGAGACAGGGAGAGACCCAGTACTTC. Translation: CSAQRQGETQYF.